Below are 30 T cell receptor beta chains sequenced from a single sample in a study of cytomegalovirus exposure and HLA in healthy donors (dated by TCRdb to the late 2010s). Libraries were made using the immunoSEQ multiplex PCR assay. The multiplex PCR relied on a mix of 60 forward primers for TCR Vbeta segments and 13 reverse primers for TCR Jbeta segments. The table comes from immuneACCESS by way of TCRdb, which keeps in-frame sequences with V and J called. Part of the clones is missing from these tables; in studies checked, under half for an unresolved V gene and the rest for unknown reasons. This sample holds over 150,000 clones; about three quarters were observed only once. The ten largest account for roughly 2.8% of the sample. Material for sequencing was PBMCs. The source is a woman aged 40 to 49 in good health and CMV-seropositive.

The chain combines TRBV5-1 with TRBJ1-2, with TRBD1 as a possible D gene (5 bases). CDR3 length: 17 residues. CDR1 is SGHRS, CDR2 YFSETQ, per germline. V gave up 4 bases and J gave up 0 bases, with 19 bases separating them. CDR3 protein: CASSPTTVTVANYGYTF. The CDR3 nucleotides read TGCGCCAGCAGCCCAACTACCGTGACAGTAGCTAACTATGGCTACACCTTC.

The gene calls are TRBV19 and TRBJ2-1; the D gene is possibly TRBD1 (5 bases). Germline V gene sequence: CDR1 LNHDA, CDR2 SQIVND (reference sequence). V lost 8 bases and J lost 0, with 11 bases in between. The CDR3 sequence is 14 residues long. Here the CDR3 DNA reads TGTGCCAGTCTTCCCGACAGCTCCTACAATGAGCAGTTCTTC. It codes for CASLPDSSYNEQFF.

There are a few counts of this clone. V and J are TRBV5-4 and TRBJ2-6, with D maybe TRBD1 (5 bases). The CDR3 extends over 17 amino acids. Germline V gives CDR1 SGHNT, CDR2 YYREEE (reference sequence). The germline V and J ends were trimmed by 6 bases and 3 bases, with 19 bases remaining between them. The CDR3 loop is CASNRRGAVRGANVLTF. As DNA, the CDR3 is TGTGCCAGCAATAGAAGGGGCGCAGTTCGTGGGGCCAACGTCCTGACTTTC.

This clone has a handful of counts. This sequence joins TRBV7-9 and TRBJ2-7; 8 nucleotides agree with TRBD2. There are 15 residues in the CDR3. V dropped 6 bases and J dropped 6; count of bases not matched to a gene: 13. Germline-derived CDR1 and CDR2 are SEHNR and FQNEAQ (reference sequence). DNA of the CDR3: TGTGCCAGCAGGGGATTTAAGAGCGGGAGCGGCGAGCAGTACTTC. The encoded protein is CASRGFKSGSGEQYF.

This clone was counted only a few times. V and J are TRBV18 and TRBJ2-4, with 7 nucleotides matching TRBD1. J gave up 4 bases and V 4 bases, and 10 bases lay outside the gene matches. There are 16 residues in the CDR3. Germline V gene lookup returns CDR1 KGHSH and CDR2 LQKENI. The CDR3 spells CASSLVNDRVKNIQYF. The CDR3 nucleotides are TGTGCCAGCTCACTGGTGAACGACAGGGTAAAAAACATTCAGTACTTC.

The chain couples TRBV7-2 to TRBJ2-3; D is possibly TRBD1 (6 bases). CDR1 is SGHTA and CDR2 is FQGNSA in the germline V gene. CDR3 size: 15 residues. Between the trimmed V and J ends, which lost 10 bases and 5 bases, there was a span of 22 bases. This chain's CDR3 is CATRQPGHALDTQYF. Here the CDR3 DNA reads TGTGCCACCAGACAGCCGGGACATGCTCTAGATACGCAGTATTTT.

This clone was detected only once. The CDR3 coding sequence is TGTGCCAGCAGCTTGGCCAGCGGGGGGGCGGAGGAGCAGTTCTTC. This sequence encodes CASSLASGGAEEQFF. The chain couples TRBV5-4 to TRBJ2-1, with 10 bases matching TRBD2. J was trimmed by 10 bases and V by 0 bases; bases with no gene match: 7. There are 15 residues in the CDR3. Per germline, CDR1 SGHNT and CDR2 YYREEE (reference sequence).

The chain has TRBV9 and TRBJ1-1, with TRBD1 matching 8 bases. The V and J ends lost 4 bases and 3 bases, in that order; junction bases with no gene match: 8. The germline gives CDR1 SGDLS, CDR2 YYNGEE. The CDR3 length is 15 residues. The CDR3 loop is CASSPGQGTDTEAFF. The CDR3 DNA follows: TGTGCCAGCAGCCCCGGACAGGGTACGGACACTGAAGCTTTCTTT.

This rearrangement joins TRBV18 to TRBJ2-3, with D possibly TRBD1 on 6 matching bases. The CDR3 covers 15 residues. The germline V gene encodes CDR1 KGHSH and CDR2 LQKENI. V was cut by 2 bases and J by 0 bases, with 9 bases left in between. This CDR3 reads CASSPGGASTDTQYF. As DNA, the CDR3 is TGTGCCAGCTCACCAGGGGGCGCGAGCACAGATACGCAGTATTTT.

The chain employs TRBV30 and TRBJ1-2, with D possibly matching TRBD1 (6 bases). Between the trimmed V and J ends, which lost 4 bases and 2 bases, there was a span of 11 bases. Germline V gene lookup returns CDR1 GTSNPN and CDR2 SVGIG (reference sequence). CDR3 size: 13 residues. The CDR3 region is CAWISTGNYGYTF. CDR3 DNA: TGTGCCTGGATTTCCACAGGGAACTATGGCTACACCTTC.

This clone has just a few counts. The CDR3 protein is CASSLENREAFF. CDR3 in DNA: TGTGCCAGCAGCTTAGAGAACCGGGAAGCTTTCTTT. The chain couples TRBV7-9 to TRBJ1-1; no reliable D call. Deletions cut 1 base from V and 8 bases from J, with 8 bases between. The CDR3 runs 12 residues. The V gene's germline CDR1 is SEHNR and CDR2 FQNEAQ (reference sequence).

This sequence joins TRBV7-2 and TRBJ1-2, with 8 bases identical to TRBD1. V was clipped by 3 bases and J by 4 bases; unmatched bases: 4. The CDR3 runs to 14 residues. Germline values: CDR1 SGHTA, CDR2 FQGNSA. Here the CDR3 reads CASSFYTGGYGYTF. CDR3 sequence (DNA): TGTGCCAGCAGCTTCTATACAGGGGGCTATGGCTACACCTTC. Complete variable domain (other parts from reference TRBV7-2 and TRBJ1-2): GAGVSQSPSNKVTEKGKDVELRCDPISGHTALYWYRQSLGQGLEFLIYFQGNSAPDKSGLPSDRFSAERTGGSVSTLTIQRTQQEDSAVYLCASSFYTGGYGYTFGSGTRLTVV.

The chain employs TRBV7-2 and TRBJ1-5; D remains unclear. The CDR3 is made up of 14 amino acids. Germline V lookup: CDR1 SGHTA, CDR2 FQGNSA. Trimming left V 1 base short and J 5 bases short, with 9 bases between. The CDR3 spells CASSLGEGYQPQHF. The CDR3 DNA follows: TGTGCCAGCAGCTTAGGTGAGGGATATCAGCCCCAGCATTTT.

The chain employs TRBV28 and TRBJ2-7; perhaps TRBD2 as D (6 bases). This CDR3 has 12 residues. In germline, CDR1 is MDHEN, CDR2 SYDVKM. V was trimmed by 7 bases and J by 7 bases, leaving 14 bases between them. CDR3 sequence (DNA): TGTGCCAGCATCGCGGGAAAGGGAGAGCAGTACTTC. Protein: CASIAGKGEQYF.

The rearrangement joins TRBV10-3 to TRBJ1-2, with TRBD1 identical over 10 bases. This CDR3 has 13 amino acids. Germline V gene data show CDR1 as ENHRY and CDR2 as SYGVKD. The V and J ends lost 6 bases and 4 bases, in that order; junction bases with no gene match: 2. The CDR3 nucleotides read TGTGCCATCAGGGACAGGGGGGTCTATGGCTACACCTTC. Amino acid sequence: CAIRDRGVYGYTF.

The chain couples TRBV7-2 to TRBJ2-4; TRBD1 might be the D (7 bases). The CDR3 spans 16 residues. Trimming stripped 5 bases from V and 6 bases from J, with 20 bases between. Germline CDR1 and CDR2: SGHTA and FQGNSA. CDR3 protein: CASSGRTGSGGNIQYF. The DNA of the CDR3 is TGTGCCAGCAGCGGCCGGACAGGTTCCGGGGGAAACATTCAGTACTTC. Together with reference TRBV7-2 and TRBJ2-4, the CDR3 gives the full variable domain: GAGVSQSPSNKVTEKGKDVELRCDPISGHTALYWYRQSLGQGLEFLIYFQGNSAPDKSGLPSDRFSAERTGGSVSTLTIQRTQQEDSAVYLCASSGRTGSGGNIQYFGAGTRLSVL.

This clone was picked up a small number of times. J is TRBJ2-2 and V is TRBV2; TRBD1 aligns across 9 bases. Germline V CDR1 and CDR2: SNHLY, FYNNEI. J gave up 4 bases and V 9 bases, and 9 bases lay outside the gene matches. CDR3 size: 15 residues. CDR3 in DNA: TGTGCCAGTTCCCTACAGGGGGCTGGCACCGGGGAGCTGTTTTTT. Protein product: CASSLQGAGTGELFF.

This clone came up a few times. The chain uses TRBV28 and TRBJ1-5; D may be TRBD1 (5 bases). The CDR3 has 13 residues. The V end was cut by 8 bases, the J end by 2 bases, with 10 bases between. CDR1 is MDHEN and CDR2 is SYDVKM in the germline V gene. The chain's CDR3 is CASRQTGNQPQHF. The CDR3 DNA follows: TGTGCCAGCCGACAGACCGGCAATCAGCCCCAGCATTTT.

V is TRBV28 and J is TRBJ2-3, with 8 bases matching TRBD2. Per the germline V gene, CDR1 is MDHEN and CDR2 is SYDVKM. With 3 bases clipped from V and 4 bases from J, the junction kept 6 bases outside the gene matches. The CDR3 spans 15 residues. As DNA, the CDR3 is TGTGCCAGCAGTTTCGGGGGGGTATTCGCAGATACGCAGTATTTT. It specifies CASSFGGVFADTQYF.

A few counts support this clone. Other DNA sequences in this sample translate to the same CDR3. DNA for the CDR3: TGTGCCTGGAGTGTCTCCGGGGACGAGCAGTACTTC. This codes for CAWSVSGDEQYF. The chain couples TRBV30 to TRBJ2-7; TRBD2 is a possible D gene (5 bases). CDR1 is GTSNPN, CDR2 SVGIG, per germline (reference sequence). Trimming stripped 0 bases from V and 5 bases from J, with 8 bases between. The CDR3 consists of 12 residues.

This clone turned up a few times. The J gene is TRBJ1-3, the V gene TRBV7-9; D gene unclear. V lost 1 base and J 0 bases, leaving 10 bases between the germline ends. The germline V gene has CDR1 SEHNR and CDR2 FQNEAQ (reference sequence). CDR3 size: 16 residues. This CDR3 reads CASSLVPVSSGNTIYF. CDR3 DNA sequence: TGTGCCAGCAGCTTAGTCCCGGTGAGCTCTGGAAACACCATATATTTT.

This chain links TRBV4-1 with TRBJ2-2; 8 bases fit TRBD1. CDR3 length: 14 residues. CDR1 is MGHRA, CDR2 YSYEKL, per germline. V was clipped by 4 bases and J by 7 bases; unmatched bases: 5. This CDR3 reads CASSLTGVGGELFF. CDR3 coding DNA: TGCGCCAGCAGCCTGACAGGGGTGGGCGGGGAGCTGTTTTTT.

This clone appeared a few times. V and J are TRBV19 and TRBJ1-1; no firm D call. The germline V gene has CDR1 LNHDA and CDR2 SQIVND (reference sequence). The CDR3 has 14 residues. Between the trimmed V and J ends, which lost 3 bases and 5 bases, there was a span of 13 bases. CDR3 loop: CASSMNFYGTEAFF. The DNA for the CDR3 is TGTGCCAGTAGTATGAATTTCTACGGGACTGAAGCTTTCTTT.

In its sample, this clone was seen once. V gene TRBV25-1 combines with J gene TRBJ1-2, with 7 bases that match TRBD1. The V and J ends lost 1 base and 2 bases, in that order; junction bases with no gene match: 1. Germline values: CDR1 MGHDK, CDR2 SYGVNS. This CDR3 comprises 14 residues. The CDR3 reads CASSEWDRNYGYTF. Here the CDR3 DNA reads TGTGCCAGCAGTGAATGGGACAGAAACTATGGCTACACCTTC.

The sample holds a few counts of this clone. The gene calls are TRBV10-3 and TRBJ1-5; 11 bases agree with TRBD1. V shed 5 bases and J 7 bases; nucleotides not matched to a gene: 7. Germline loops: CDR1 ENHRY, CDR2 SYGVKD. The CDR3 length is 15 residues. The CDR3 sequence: CAISSGTGGQQPQHF. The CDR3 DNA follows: TGTGCCATCAGTTCCGGGACAGGGGGTCAACAGCCCCAGCATTTT.

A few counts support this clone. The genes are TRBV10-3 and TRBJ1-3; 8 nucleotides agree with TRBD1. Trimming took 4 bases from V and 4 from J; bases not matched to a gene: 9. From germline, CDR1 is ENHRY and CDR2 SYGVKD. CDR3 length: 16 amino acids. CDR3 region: CAISASPTGDGNTIYF. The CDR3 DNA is TGTGCCATCAGTGCATCGCCGACAGGGGACGGAAACACCATATATTTT.

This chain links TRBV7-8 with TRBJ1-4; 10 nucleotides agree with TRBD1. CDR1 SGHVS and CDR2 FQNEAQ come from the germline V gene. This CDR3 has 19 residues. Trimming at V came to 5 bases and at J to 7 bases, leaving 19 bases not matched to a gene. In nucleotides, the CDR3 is TGTGCCAGCAGCATATCTCAGGGACAGGGGAGAGCGTACGGTGAAAAACTGTTTTTT. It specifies CASSISQGQGRAYGEKLFF. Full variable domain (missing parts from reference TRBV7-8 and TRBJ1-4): GAGVSQSPRYKVAKRGQDVALRCDPISGHVSLFWYQQALGQGPEFLTYFQNEAQLDKSGLPSDRFFAERPEGSVSTLKIQRTQQEDSAVYLCASSISQGQGRAYGEKLFFGSGTQLSVL.

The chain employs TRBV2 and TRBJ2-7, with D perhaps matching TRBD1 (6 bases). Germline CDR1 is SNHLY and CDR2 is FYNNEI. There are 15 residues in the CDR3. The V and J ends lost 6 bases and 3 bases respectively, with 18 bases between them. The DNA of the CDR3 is TGTGCCAGCAGGACGGACAGTTCCCTATTCTACGAGCAGTACTTC. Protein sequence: CASRTDSSLFYEQYF. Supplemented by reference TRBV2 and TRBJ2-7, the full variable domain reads EPEVTQTPSHQVTQMGQEVILRCVPISNHLYFYWYRQILGQKVEFLVSFYNNEISEKSEIFDDQFSVERPDGSNFTLKIRSTKLEDSAMYFCASRTDSSLFYEQYFGPGTRLTVT.

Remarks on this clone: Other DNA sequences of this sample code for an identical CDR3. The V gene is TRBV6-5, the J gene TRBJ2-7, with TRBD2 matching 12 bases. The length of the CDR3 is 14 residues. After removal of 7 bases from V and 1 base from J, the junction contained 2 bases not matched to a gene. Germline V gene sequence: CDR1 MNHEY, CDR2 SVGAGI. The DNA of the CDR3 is TGTGCCAGCAAACTAGCGGGGGGTTCCTACGAGCAGTACTTC. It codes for CASKLAGGSYEQYF.

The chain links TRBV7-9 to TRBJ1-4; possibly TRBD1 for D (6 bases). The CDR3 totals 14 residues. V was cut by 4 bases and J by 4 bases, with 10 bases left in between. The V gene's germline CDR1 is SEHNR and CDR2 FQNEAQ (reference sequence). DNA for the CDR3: TGTGCCAGCAGCTCGAGAGGGGGTAATGAAAAACTGTTTTTT. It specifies CASSSRGGNEKLFF.